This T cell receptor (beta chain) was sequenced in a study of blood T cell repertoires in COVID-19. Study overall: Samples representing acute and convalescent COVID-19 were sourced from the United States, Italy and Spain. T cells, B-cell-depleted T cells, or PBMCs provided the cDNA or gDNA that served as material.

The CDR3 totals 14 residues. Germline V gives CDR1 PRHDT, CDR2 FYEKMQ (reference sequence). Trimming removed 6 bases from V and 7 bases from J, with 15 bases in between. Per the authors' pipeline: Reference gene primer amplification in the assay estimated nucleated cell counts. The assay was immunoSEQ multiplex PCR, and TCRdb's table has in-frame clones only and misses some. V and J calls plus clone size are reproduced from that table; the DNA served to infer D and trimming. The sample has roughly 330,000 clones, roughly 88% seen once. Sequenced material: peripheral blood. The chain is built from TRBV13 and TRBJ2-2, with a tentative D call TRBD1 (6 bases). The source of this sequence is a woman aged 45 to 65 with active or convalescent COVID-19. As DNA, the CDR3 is TGTGCCAGCAGGGACAGTACAACCGTCGGGGAGCTGTTTTTT. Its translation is CASRDSTTVGELFF.